This T cell receptor (beta chain) was sequenced for a study of blood T cell repertoires in COVID-19. Study-level information: Samples representing acute and convalescent COVID-19 were sourced from the United States, Italy and Spain. PBMCs, B-cell-depleted T cells, or T cells were the source of the cDNA or gDNA that made up the material.

V was pared by 0 bases and J by 6 bases, with 3 bases of the junction left unmatched. Germline loops: CDR1 LGHDT, CDR2 YNNKEL (reference sequence). The CDR3 totals 14 residues. Authors' data handling: How many nucleated cells were present was estimated from reference gene primer amplification. Sequenced by immunoSEQ multiplex PCR; TCRdb stores in-frame clones only, minus some. Clone size and V and J calls were adopted from that table, with D and trimming inferred from the DNA. This table has approximately 390,000 clones, roughly 90% appearing once. The sequenced material came from peripheral blood. The chain carries TRBV3-1 (or the pseudogene TRBV3-2) and TRBJ1-1, with 8 nucleotides matching TRBD1. This receptor was obtained from a man aged 18 to 29 with active or convalescent COVID-19. The CDR3 here is CASSQDRTGPEAFF. The CDR3 DNA is TGTGCCAGCAGCCAAGATCGGACAGGGCCTGAAGCTTTCTTT.